Listed here is a single TCR beta chain. The antigen is undetermined. The CDR3 runs to 18 residues. J lost 8 bases, V lost 3 bases, and 16 bases had no gene match. The sample is drawn from a study of cytomegalovirus exposure and HLA in healthy donors. Study results and caveats: Reportedly, TCR beta sequences accurately predicted HLA-A and HLA-B alleles in most subjects. Links to common viral pathogens appeared, in a later analysis, for several of the most significant clusters. Researchers catalogued about 150 TCR beta chains as cytomegalovirus-associated. The classifier was said to identify cytomegalovirus status with high specificity and sensitivity.

PCR employed 60 Vbeta and 13 Jbeta primers. Produced via immunoSEQ multiplex PCR; TCRdb's table is partial and in-frame only. The table has about 190,000 clones, over 65% seen once. The TCR comes from a woman aged 45-65 years in good health and CMV-seropositive. The chain employs TRBV23-1 and TRBJ2-1; 10 bases line up with TRBD2. TRBV23-1 belongs to the ORF category, with a function that is uncertain. Sequenced sample: PBMCs. CDR3 bases: TGCGCCAGCAGTCAGAAAGTATCTAGCGGGGGTCTCTGGCATGAGCAGTTCTTC. Its translation is CASSQKVSSGGLWHEQFF.